This TCR beta chain was captured in a study of blood T cells in healthy people across ages. Findings and caveats of the study: Aged donors had fewer naive CD4+ cells and lower diversity than long-lived donors. It was not possible, with unsorted PBMCs, to conclusively compare naive and antigen-experienced cells.

A J-beta primer mix and a sample-barcoded 5' primer were used in a second PCR of roughly 6 to 11 cycles. Each CDR3 protein is one row after TCRdb ran MiXCR on the 5' RACE reads. The top ten hold over 6.5% of the sample, which has over 1,200,000 distinct CDR3 sequences, 59% seen once. Trimming left V 7 bases short and J 0 bases short, with 13 bases between. This CDR3 comprises 13 residues. CDR1 is SQVTM, CDR2 ANQGSEA, per germline. This clonotype was seen only a few times. Its antigen is not known. Russia was home to the donors, healthy Caucasian individuals aged about 6 to 90. Isolation of PBMCs gave at least 7 million cells per sample.

Sequenced sample: blood. The sequence derives from a man between 18 and 35 years old in good health. The rearrangement joins TRBV29-1 to TRBJ2-7; possibly TRBD1 for D (6 bases). The DNA of the CDR3 is TGCAGCGCTAACGACAGGACCTCCTACGAGCAGTACTTC. This translates into CSANDRTSYEQYF.